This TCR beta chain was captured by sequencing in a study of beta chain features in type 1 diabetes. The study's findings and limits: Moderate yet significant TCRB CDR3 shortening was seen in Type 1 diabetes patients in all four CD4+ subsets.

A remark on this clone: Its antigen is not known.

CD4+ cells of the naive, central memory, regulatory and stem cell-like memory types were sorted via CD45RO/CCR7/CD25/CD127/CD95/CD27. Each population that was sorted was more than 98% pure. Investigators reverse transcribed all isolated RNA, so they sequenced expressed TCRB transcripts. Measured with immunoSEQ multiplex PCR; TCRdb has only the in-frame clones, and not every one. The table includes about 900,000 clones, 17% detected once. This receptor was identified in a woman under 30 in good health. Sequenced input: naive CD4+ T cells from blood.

CDR3 nucleotide sequence: TGTGCCAGCAGTTACTCGACCGCCAGAGGTTACTACGAGCAGTACTTC. It codes for CASSYSTARGYYEQYF. This chain joins TRBV6-5 and TRBJ2-7, with D uncertain. Germline lookup yields CDR1 MNHEY and CDR2 SVGAGI. V gave up 0 bases and J gave up 3 bases, with 15 bases separating them. The CDR3 totals 16 residues.